This entry lists 9 T cell receptor beta chains sequenced from one sample in a study of cytomegalovirus exposure and HLA in healthy donors. The PCR ran on 60 Vbeta and 13 Jbeta primers. Sequencing was performed with immunoSEQ multiplex PCR; in TCRdb, only in-frame clones are kept and a portion is missing. The sample shows approximately 79,000 clones, and under 0.9% sits with its ten largest clones. The sequenced sample consisted of PBMCs. The receptors here all came from a boy between 10 and 17 years old in good health and CMV-seronegative.

This chain uses TRBV5-4 with TRBJ1-4; no clear D gene. Trimming pared 3 bases from V and 6 bases from J, leaving 12 bases between. The CDR3 runs 14 residues. Germline V CDR1 and CDR2: SGHNT, YYREEE (reference sequence). The CDR3 loop is CASSSRAVDEKLFF. The CDR3, as DNA: TGTGCCAGCAGCTCCCGAGCCGTTGATGAAAAACTGTTTTTT.

CDR3 sequence (DNA): TGTGCCAGCAAAGCGGGAGGGCTCCCCTACGAGCAGTACTTC. Translation gives CASKAGGLPYEQYF. The chain uses TRBV6-1 and TRBJ2-7, with 10 nucleotides matching TRBD2. CDR3 length equals 14 residues. Germline loops: CDR1 MNHNS, CDR2 SASEGT. With 7 bases clipped from V and 2 bases from J, the junction kept 5 bases outside the gene matches.

This chain uses TRBV5-4 with TRBJ2-1; 9 bases are a match to TRBD1. Unmatched junction bases numbered 13, after V lost 5 bases and J lost 4 bases. CDR1 and CDR2 (germline): SGHNT, YYREEE (reference sequence). The CDR3 consists of 17 residues. The CDR3 here is CASRLEDRGVGYNEQFF. In nucleotides, the CDR3 is TGTGCCAGCAGGCTTGAAGACAGGGGGGTTGGGTACAATGAGCAGTTCTTC.

The rearrangement uses TRBV20-1 and TRBJ1-1; no clear D gene. V lost 3 bases and J 4 bases, leaving 6 bases between the germline ends. This CDR3 region has 11 residues. CDR1 and CDR2 (germline): DFQATT, SNEGSKA (reference sequence). The CDR3 DNA reads as TGCAGTGCTAGCCCGGGCACTGAAGCTTTCTTT. Amino acid sequence: CSASPGTEAFF.

The chain carries TRBV2 and TRBJ1-4; tentative D call: TRBD1 (6 bases). V was shortened by 6 bases and J by 7 bases, with 24 bases between the two germline ends. The CDR3 consists of 17 residues. Germline V gene data show CDR1 as SNHLY and CDR2 as FYNNEI. In nucleotides, the CDR3 is TGTGCCAGCAGGAGCCCCCTGGCGTTAGGGGGGGTTGAAAAACTGTTTTTT. Translation: CASRSPLALGGVEKLFF.

Points on this clone: Distinct nucleotide sequences in the sample also encode this CDR3. The chain couples TRBV25-1 to TRBJ1-1, with D possibly matching TRBD1 (6 bases). The CDR3 extends over 13 amino acids. Germline CDR1 is MGHDK and CDR2 is SYGVNS. The ends were cut back, 5 bases at V and 1 base at J, with 8 bases in the middle. Here the CDR3 reads CASSRTENTEAFF. The CDR3 nucleotides are TGTGCCAGCAGTCGGACAGAGAACACTGAAGCTTTCTTT.

V and J are TRBV6-5 and TRBJ1-1, with D possibly TRBD1 on 5 matching bases. The germline V and J ends were trimmed by 5 bases and 5 bases, with 15 bases remaining between them. This CDR3 region has 14 residues. From germline, CDR1 is MNHEY and CDR2 SVGAGI. The CDR3 region has the DNA TGTGCCAGCAGTAGGGGCCCCAGGGTTACTGAAGCTTTCTTT. It translates to CASSRGPRVTEAFF.

The chain recombines TRBV15 with TRBJ1-6, with 8 bases that match TRBD1. This CDR3 is built from 18 residues. The J segment lost 0 bases and the V segment lost 3 bases, leaving 7 bases of the junction unmatched. Germline V gene lookup returns CDR1 LNHNV and CDR2 YYDKDF (reference sequence). CDR3 residues: CATSREPGGDSYNSPLHF. The CDR3 DNA follows: TGTGCCACCAGCAGGGAACCAGGGGGCGACTCCTATAATTCACCCCTCCACTTT.

The chain is built from TRBV6-1 and TRBJ1-2; tentatively, D is TRBD1 (5 bases). The CDR3 is 14 amino acids. Germline V CDR1 and CDR2: MNHNS, SASEGT. Trimming took off 7 bases at V and 4 bases at J, with 16 bases between the two ends. CDR3 sequence: CASTPGGKTYGYTF. The DNA for the CDR3 is TGTGCCAGCACCCCGGGGGGAAAAACCTATGGCTACACCTTC.